This TCR beta chain was identified during a study of regulatory and conventional T cells in RAG deficiency. General observations from the study: Other subsets showed roughly 10-fold reductions, but Treg unique TCR beta sequences fell approximately 100-fold in these patients.

Profiling relied on immunoSEQ multiplex PCR, and the TCRdb table lists in-frame clones only, not all of them. This table holds more than 40,000 clones, approximately 90% found once. The sorted conventional CD4+ T cells were CD25-low and CD127-high, with genomic DNA sequenced. On this clone itself: Its target is not known.

This CDR3 is 14 amino acids long. From germline, CDR1 is LNHNV and CDR2 YYDKDF (reference sequence). V was pared by 5 bases and J by 10 bases, with 11 bases of the junction left unmatched. This sample also belongs to another study, concerning regulatory T cells. As that study records: The primer mix had 52 TRBV and 13 TRBJ primers.

Sequencing was done on a sample of CD4+ effector T cells sorted from blood. V gene TRBV15 combines with J gene TRBJ2-1, with 7 bases that match TRBD1. This clonotype was sampled from a human donor in good health. The CDR3 here is CATSRDSIIGEQFF. CDR3 DNA: TGTGCCACCAGCCGGGACAGCATAATAGGGGAGCAGTTCTTC.